These 27 T cell receptor beta chains were all obtained from the same sample, sequenced in a study of T-cell memory formation after mild COVID-19. TCRdb reprocessed the 5' RACE reads via MiXCR and lists one record per CDR3 protein. In the table there are some 68,000 distinct CDR3 sequences, over 15% of which are singletons. The sample comprised PBMCs or a T cell subset sorted from them (not recorded which). The receptors come from an adult woman who had mild COVID-19 (a few samples of this study predate the infection). Cell type and time point are not known.

The V call is TRBV13, the J call TRBJ2-3, with D possibly matching TRBD2 (5 bases). This CDR3 spans 14 amino acids. V was pared by 5 bases and J by 4 bases, with 13 bases between. Germline loops: CDR1 PRHDT, CDR2 FYEKMQ (reference sequence). Written as DNA, the CDR3 is TGTGCCAGCAGCCCCGCTAGCTTCGCAGATACGCAGTATTTT. It yields the protein CASSPASFADTQYF.

This clonotype was observed a few times. The rearrangement links TRBV6-1 to TRBJ2-7, with TRBD1 as a possible D gene (6 bases). Germline V gene data show CDR1 as MNHNS and CDR2 as SASEGT. V was clipped by 2 bases and J by 2 bases, with 13 bases between them. The CDR3 is 15 residues long. CDR3 sequence reads: CASSEMGEGAYEQYF. In DNA, the CDR3 is TGTGCCAGCAGTGAAATGGGTGAGGGGGCCTACGAGCAGTACTTC.

This clonotype occurred a few times. The chain combines TRBV6-5 with TRBJ2-1, with 7 bases matching TRBD2. Germline-derived CDR1 and CDR2 are MNHEY and SVGAGI. After removal of 2 bases from V and 5 bases from J, the junction contained 24 bases not matched to a gene. CDR3 length: 21 amino acids. CDR3 DNA: TGTGCCAGCAGTTACGGCCCCCCTTTAGGCGGGAGTAACGCTAACCACAATGAGCAGTTCTTC. Translating gives CASSYGPPLGGSNANHNEQFF.

A few counts support this clonotype. CDR3 loop: CASSPGMGQETQYF. The CDR3 DNA reads as TGTGCCAGCAGCCCGGGGATGGGGCAAGAGACCCAGTACTTC. The chain couples TRBV5-5 to TRBJ2-5, with D possibly matching TRBD2 (5 bases). V gave up 4 bases and J gave up 2 bases, with 12 bases separating them. This CDR3 is 14 amino acids long. Germline V gene sequence: CDR1 SGHKS, CDR2 YYEKEE (reference sequence).

In its sample, this clonotype was seen a few times. CDR3 protein: CASSSEVGAEAFF. The DNA of the CDR3 is TGTGCCAGCAGCTCGGAGGTGGGGGCTGAAGCTTTCTTT. This chain joins TRBV11-1 and TRBJ1-1; possible D gene TRBD1, 5 bases. The germline V gene has CDR1 SGHAT and CDR2 FQDESV (reference sequence). Trimming cost V 4 bases and J 6 bases, with 12 bases left between them. The CDR3 is 13 residues long.

The rearrangement uses TRBV29-1 and TRBJ1-1, with D tentatively TRBD1 (5 bases). The germline gives CDR1 SQVTM, CDR2 ANQGSEA. V lost 3 bases to trimming and J lost 6 bases, with 11 bases between them. The CDR3 has 12 residues. The CDR3 protein is CSVEGDGAEAFF. For the CDR3, the DNA is TGCAGCGTTGAGGGGGACGGCGCTGAAGCTTTCTTT.

This clonotype was seen only a few times. V and J are TRBV15 and TRBJ2-7; possible D gene TRBD2, 6 bases. Germline V gene data show CDR1 as LNHNV and CDR2 as YYDKDF (reference sequence). This CDR3 has 13 amino acids. Trimming took 4 bases from V and 3 from J, leaving 10 bases between them. The CDR3 is CATSNGRIYEQYF. CDR3 nucleotide sequence: TGTGCCACCAGCAATGGGAGGATCTACGAGCAGTACTTC.

This clonotype was found a few times. This chain uses TRBV27 with TRBJ2-7; D ambiguous. CDR1 MNHEY and CDR2 SMNVEV come from the germline V gene (reference sequence). The CDR3 extends over 14 amino acids. V was pared by 0 bases and J by 2 bases, with 8 bases between. CDR3 nucleotides: TGTGCCAGCAGTTTATCGGGTGTCCCCTACGAGCAGTACTTC. Translation: CASSLSGVPYEQYF.

This chain joins TRBV15 and TRBJ2-7; 9 nucleotides line up with TRBD1. V dropped 5 bases and J dropped 6; count of bases not matched to a gene: 11. The V gene's germline CDR1 is LNHNV and CDR2 YYDKDF (reference sequence). This CDR3 comprises 15 residues. This CDR3 is CATSPERTGAFEQYF. The CDR3 DNA sequence: TGTGCCACCAGCCCAGAGAGGACAGGGGCGTTCGAGCAGTACTTC.

V and J are TRBV7-9 and TRBJ1-2; D remains ambiguous. The CDR3 consists of 13 residues. From germline, CDR1 is SEHNR and CDR2 FQNEAQ (reference sequence). V lost 0 bases and J 1 base, leaving 3 bases between the germline ends. The chain's CDR3 is CASSLADNYGYTF. The CDR3 DNA follows: TGTGCCAGCAGCTTAGCCGATAACTATGGCTACACCTTC.

This clonotype was seen a handful of times. This chain links TRBV7-9 with TRBJ2-1; D unclear. With 7 bases removed from V and 9 bases from J, the gap between germline ends came to 16 bases. Germline V gene sequence: CDR1 SEHNR, CDR2 FQNEAQ (reference sequence). CDR3 size: 13 residues. The CDR3 DNA reads TGTGCCAGCACCCCCGGAGTCGACGGTGAGCAGTTCTTC. Residues: CASTPGVDGEQFF.

There are many counts of this clonotype. The V gene is TRBV7-8, the J gene TRBJ2-5; 8 nucleotides agree with TRBD2. In germline, CDR1 is SGHVS, CDR2 FQNEAQ. The ends lost 2 bases at V and 3 bases at J; junction bases unmatched: 8. The CDR3 has 16 amino acids. CDR3 sequence (DNA): TGTGCCAGCAGCTTAATCAGGGTGACTAGCGAAGAGACCCAGTACTTC. It encodes CASSLIRVTSEETQYF.

The chain couples TRBV20-1 to TRBJ2-7; D might be TRBD2 (6 bases). CDR3 length: 15 residues. Germline-derived CDR1 and CDR2 are DFQATT and SNEGSKA (reference sequence). V lost 2 bases and J lost 1, with 15 bases in between. CDR3 coding DNA: TGCAGTGCTAGACTTAGCGCGGGACCATCCTACGAGCAGTACTTC. Residues: CSARLSAGPSYEQYF.

This chain uses TRBV5-5 with TRBJ2-7; TRBD1 matches 7 bases. CDR1 is SGHKS, CDR2 YYEKEE, per germline (reference sequence). The CDR3 loop spans 16 amino acids. Trimming at V came to 4 bases and at J to 7 bases, leaving 17 bases not matched to a gene. DNA for the CDR3: TGTGCCAGCAGCGCCCCGGGACAGACATTTCGGGGAGAGCAGTACTTC. Its protein is CASSAPGQTFRGEQYF.

This clonotype appeared a few times. The gene calls are TRBV11-2 and TRBJ2-7; the D gene could be TRBD1 or TRBD2 (6 bases each). This CDR3 is built from 14 residues. The germline CDR1 and CDR2 sequences are SGHAT and FQNNGV. Between the trimmed V and J ends, which lost 5 bases and 3 bases, there was a span of 14 bases. CDR3 coding DNA: TGTGCCAGCAGCCCCACCGGGGGCCTCTACGAGCAGTACTTC. Protein: CASSPTGGLYEQYF.

The chain recombines TRBV7-9 with TRBJ2-6; D is tentatively TRBD1 or TRBD2 (5 bases each). Germline V gives CDR1 SEHNR, CDR2 FQNEAQ (reference sequence). The germline V and J ends were trimmed by 5 bases and 6 bases, with 17 bases remaining between them. This CDR3 contains 16 residues. In DNA form, the CDR3 reads TGTGCCAGCAGCCAAAACCTGGGGGTCGCGGCCAACGTCCTGACTTTC. This translates into CASSQNLGVAANVLTF.

This clonotype came up many times. This chain uses TRBV7-9 with TRBJ2-3; TRBD2 agrees at 8 bases. Germline CDR1 and CDR2: SEHNR and FQNEAQ (reference sequence). This CDR3 is 15 amino acids long. V was clipped by 5 bases and J by 10 bases; unmatched bases: 14. The CDR3 loop reads CASSAGLAPRFAQYF. Here the CDR3 DNA reads TGTGCCAGCAGCGCCGGACTAGCCCCAAGGTTTGCGCAGTATTTT.

This clonotype was counted a few times. The chain combines TRBV7-3 with TRBJ2-3, with D possibly matching TRBD1 (6 bases). V lost 5 bases and J 3 bases, leaving 12 bases between the germline ends. Germline loops: CDR1 SGHTA, CDR2 FQGTGA. The CDR3 is 14 residues long. The CDR3 here is CASSMDSPTDTQYF. CDR3 DNA sequence: TGTGCCAGCAGCATGGACAGTCCAACAGATACGCAGTATTTT.

The chain employs TRBV9 and TRBJ2-5, with 13 bases that match TRBD2. The CDR3 consists of 16 residues. Germline loops: CDR1 SGDLS, CDR2 YYNGEE. V was clipped by 0 bases and J by 5 bases; unmatched bases: 4. CDR3 sequence (DNA): TGTGCCAGCAGCGTAGCACTAGCGGGGGGGCTGGAGACCCAGTACTTC. It yields the protein CASSVALAGGLETQYF.

This clonotype was recorded a few times. The rearrangement joins TRBV4-2 to TRBJ1-1; 7 nucleotides align to TRBD1. The CDR3 contains 15 residues. Germline CDR1 is LGHNA and CDR2 is YNFKEQ. The junction had 7 bases not matched to a gene; V was cut back by 2 bases and J by 4 bases. For the CDR3, the DNA is TGTGCCAGCAGCCAACCTACAGGGGTCGTCACTGAAGCTTTCTTT. It yields the protein CASSQPTGVVTEAFF.

The chain carries TRBV5-1 and TRBJ1-2; a weak D match, TRBD1 (6 bases). Germline V gene lookup returns CDR1 SGHRS and CDR2 YFSETQ. Trimming took off 0 bases at V and 9 bases at J, with 18 bases between the two ends. The CDR3 runs to 15 residues. CDR3 bases: TGCGCCAGCAGCTTGGTTGGGACAAACAATAAGAGCTACACCTTC. Encoded protein: CASSLVGTNNKSYTF.

The V gene is TRBV4-3, the J gene TRBJ2-1, with 7 bases matching TRBD2. The CDR3 totals 17 residues. Per germline, CDR1 LGHNA and CDR2 YSLEER. V trimming: 3 bases; J trimming: 4 bases; junction bases outside the gene matches: 12. DNA for the CDR3: TGCGCCAGCAGCCAGGATCCTCGGGGGGAGGGATACAATGAGCAGTTCTTC. Its protein is CASSQDPRGEGYNEQFF.

This clonotype has just a few counts. V gene TRBV4-1 combines with J gene TRBJ2-5, with D tentatively TRBD2 (7 bases). Per germline, CDR1 MGHRA and CDR2 YSYEKL. This CDR3 spans 15 amino acids. V lost 1 base and J 5 bases, leaving 14 bases between the germline ends. This CDR3 is CASSQGGGGLETQYF. The CDR3 DNA reads TGCGCCAGCAGCCAAGGTGGGGGGGGCCTCGAGACCCAGTACTTC.

This clonotype was found many times. The chain recombines TRBV7-3 with TRBJ2-1; 7 bases line up with TRBD2. The CDR3 runs to 14 residues. After removal of 5 bases from V and 7 bases from J, the junction contained 8 bases not matched to a gene. Germline assignment: CDR1 SGHTA and CDR2 FQGTGA. The CDR3 spells CASSPGGSGNEQFF. CDR3 DNA: TGTGCCAGCAGCCCGGGGGGTTCTGGGAATGAGCAGTTCTTC.

On this clonotype: This may be a read error, as it is one base from a much larger clone. The rearrangement links TRBV20-1 to TRBJ1-1; D gene uncertain. Trimming stripped 2 bases from V and 5 bases from J, with 12 bases between. From germline, CDR1 is DFQATT and CDR2 SNEGSKA (reference sequence). The CDR3 consists of 13 residues. For the CDR3, the DNA is TGCAGTGCTAGAAACACCAGGTGTACTGAAGCTTTCTTT. Its translation is CSARNTRCTEAFF.

This clonotype has only a few counts. The chain combines TRBV7-9 with TRBJ2-7, with D possibly matching TRBD1 (5 bases). The germline V and J ends were trimmed by 4 bases and 2 bases, with 12 bases remaining between them. CDR3 length equals 14 residues. Looked up from germline, CDR1 is SEHNR and CDR2 is FQNEAQ (reference sequence). This CDR3 reads CASSSDTAPYEQYF. The CDR3 region has the DNA TGTGCCAGCAGCTCGGACACCGCACCCTACGAGCAGTACTTC. The whole variable domain, remainder taken from reference TRBV7-9 and TRBJ2-7, is DTGVSQNPRHKITKRGQNVTFRCDPISEHNRLYWYRQTLGQGPEFLTYFQNEAQLEKSRLLSDRFSAERPKGSFSTLEIQRTEQGDSAMYLCASSSDTAPYEQYFGPGTRLTVT.

The J gene is TRBJ2-7, the V gene TRBV11-2, with D unclear. This CDR3 has 11 residues. Looked up from germline, CDR1 is SGHAT and CDR2 is FQNNGV. With 8 bases removed from V and 7 bases from J, the gap between germline ends came to 12 bases. CDR3 sequence: CASLGFGEQYF. CDR3 nucleotides: TGTGCCAGCTTAGGTTTCGGTGAGCAGTACTTC.